This T cell receptor (beta chain) is from a study of shared clonotypes between healthy human individuals. Study findings and constraints: A reduction in generation probabilities was seen for non-shared clonotypes relative to those shared by all four donors.

This clone appeared once. Its antigen is unknown. Naive CD8 cells lacked CD45RO, underwent positive selection for CCR7 and left out terminally differentiated effector memory CD45RA+ cells. Donors were healthy HIV-negative adults without recent acute infections or vaccinations. Germline lookup yields CDR1 MDHEN and CDR2 SYDVKM. The V end lost 5 bases, the J end lost 1 base, and 15 bases lay between the germline ends. This CDR3 comprises 16 residues. Several immunoSEQ 96-well plates shared each subset's DNA, each plate a replicate. Profiling relied on immunoSEQ multiplex PCR, and the TCRdb table lists in-frame clones only, not all of them. Of about 1.9 million clones in the sample, 90% to 95% were seen once.

The sample comprised naive CD8+ T cells from PBMCs. The sequence came from a man aged 18-30 years in good health. Some clones in this sample may be carry-over from other donors' samples. The rearrangement uses TRBV28 and TRBJ1-3; the D gene is possibly TRBD1 (6 bases). The CDR3 nucleotides are TGTGCCAGCAGTCCCCCCCCCACAGGGTCTGGAAACACCATATATTTT. It is translated as CASSPPPTGSGNTIYF.